One and the same sample provided the 17 T cell receptor beta chains below, sequenced in a study of T-cell memory formation after mild COVID-19. Using its own MiXCR run on the 5' RACE reads, TCRdb lists one record per CDR3 protein. The repertoire holds roughly 130,000 distinct CDR3 sequences, with about 17% as singletons. The sequencing input was PBMCs or a T cell subset sorted from them (not recorded which). Receptors originate from a man aged 18 to 35 who had mild COVID-19 (a few samples of this study predate the infection). Cell type and time point are not known.

The chain links TRBV7-2 to TRBJ2-5, with D tentatively TRBD1 (5 bases). The CDR3 covers 13 residues. Between the trimmed V and J ends, which lost 5 bases and 3 bases, there was a span of 10 bases. Germline lookup yields CDR1 SGHTA and CDR2 FQGNSA. The CDR3 loop is CASSRGHEETQYF. The CDR3 nucleotides are TGTGCCAGCAGCCGAGGACATGAAGAGACCCAGTACTTC.

This clonotype showed up many times. The chain has TRBV9 and TRBJ2-1; D is possibly TRBD1 (5 bases). CDR1 is SGDLS and CDR2 is YYNGEE in the germline V gene. The CDR3 has 16 amino acids. V dropped 4 bases and J dropped 6 bases, with 20 bases sitting between them. CDR3 residues: CASSSQLDRLGNEQFF. CDR3 sequence (DNA): TGTGCCAGCAGCTCACAATTAGACAGATTAGGCAATGAGCAGTTCTTC.

This clonotype was seen a few times. The V and J genes are TRBV6-5 and TRBJ2-2; tentatively, D is TRBD1 or TRBD2 (5 bases each). Trimming removed 2 bases from V and 5 bases from J, with 15 bases in between. Germline values: CDR1 MNHEY, CDR2 SVGAGI. The CDR3 extends over 16 amino acids. The CDR3 nucleotides are TGTGCCAGCAGTTACCGGGGCAGGATTGGGACCGGGGAGCTGTTTTTT. This gives the protein CASSYRGRIGTGELFF.

The chain combines TRBV12-3 or TRBV12-4 with TRBJ2-3; 8 nucleotides line up with TRBD2. The CDR3 sequence is 17 residues long. The V segment lost 4 bases and the J segment 4 bases; nucleotides outside the gene matches: 13. The CDR3 spells CASSWGWRGAWSDTQYF. CDR3 coding DNA: TGTGCCAGCAGTTGGGGGTGGCGGGGGGCCTGGTCAGATACGCAGTATTTT.

This clonotype was detected ten times or more. CDR3 sequence: CASSAATLRGGLGGELFF. The CDR3 DNA follows: TGTGCCAGCAGTGCCGCGACTTTGCGGGGGGGCCTCGGCGGGGAGCTGTTTTTT. V and J are TRBV12-3 or TRBV12-4 and TRBJ2-2; 9 bases fit TRBD2. Trimming took 5 bases from V and 7 from J; bases not matched to a gene: 17. This CDR3 is built from 18 residues.

This clonotype was counted between two and nine times. The CDR3 DNA follows: TGCGCCAGCATCTCGGTCTTGGGACCAGGGCTTACCTACGAGCAGTACGTC. Its protein product is CASISVLGPGLTYEQYV. J is TRBJ2-7 and V is TRBV5-1; either TRBD1 or TRBD2 may fit D (5 bases each). The ends were cut back, 6 bases at V and 2 bases at J, with 24 bases in the middle. The CDR3 has 17 residues. CDR1 is SGHRS and CDR2 is YFSETQ in the germline V gene.

Only a few counts were recorded for this clonotype. The rearrangement uses TRBV6-2 or TRBV6-3 and TRBJ1-1; no clear D gene. Trimming took off 6 bases at V and 1 base at J, with 9 bases between the two ends. This CDR3 region has 13 residues. The germline CDR1 and CDR2 sequences are MNHEY and SVGEGT. CDR3 nucleotides: TGTGCCAGCAGACTAGAGGGGAACACTGAAGCTTTCTTT. Protein sequence: CASRLEGNTEAFF.

This clonotype has just a few counts. The chain is built from TRBV2 and TRBJ2-7; D is undetermined. Trimming pared 3 bases from V and 3 bases from J, leaving 9 bases between. Germline V lookup: CDR1 SNHLY, CDR2 FYNNEI. The length of the CDR3 is 13 residues. Here the CDR3 DNA reads TGTGCCAGCAGTGATGTCCAACTCTACGAGCAGTACGTC. Translated: CASSDVQLYEQYV.

This rearrangement joins TRBV5-1 to TRBJ2-7, with D perhaps TRBD1 (6 bases). The CDR3 consists of 13 residues. Trimming took off 7 bases at V and 1 base at J, with 12 bases between the two ends. CDR1 is SGHRS and CDR2 is YFSETQ in the germline V gene. The CDR3 loop is CASGSQGSYEQYF. Here the CDR3 DNA reads TGCGCCAGCGGCTCACAGGGATCCTACGAGCAGTACTTC.

This clonotype turned up a few times. The V and J genes are TRBV11-2 and TRBJ2-3; 11 bases are a match to TRBD2. The CDR3 extends over 16 amino acids. The V segment lost 5 bases and the J segment 4 bases; nucleotides outside the gene matches: 8. Germline V CDR1 and CDR2: SGHAT, FQNNGV. CDR3 nucleotides: TGTGCCAGCAGCCACCTAGCGGGGGGAGTGTCAGATACGCAGTATTTT. It codes for CASSHLAGGVSDTQYF.

This chain connects TRBV20-1 to TRBJ2-1, with 11 positions matching TRBD2. Trimming removed 1 base from V and 4 bases from J; junction bases left unmatched: 6. Germline V gene data show CDR1 as DFQATT and CDR2 as SNEGSKA (reference sequence). CDR3 length equals 16 residues. CDR3 residues: CSARVNSGGAYNEQFF. The DNA for the CDR3 is TGCAGTGCTAGAGTCAATAGCGGGGGGGCTTACAATGAGCAGTTCTTC.

The chain links TRBV10-3 to TRBJ2-5; TRBD1 might be the D (6 bases). Germline CDR1 reads ENHRY; CDR2 reads SYGVKD. This CDR3 has 14 residues. With 3 bases removed from V and 2 bases from J, the gap between germline ends came to 10 bases. The CDR3 sequence: CAISDLGQQETQYF. DNA for the CDR3: TGTGCCATCAGTGATCTAGGACAGCAAGAGACCCAGTACTTC.

A few counts support this clonotype. The chain uses TRBV18 and TRBJ1-1; possible D gene TRBD1, 5 bases. The CDR3 runs 16 residues. Germline values: CDR1 KGHSH, CDR2 LQKENI. V lost 0 bases and J lost 7, with 18 bases in between. The CDR3 sequence is CASSPPGAGFEGEAFF. The CDR3 DNA reads TGTGCCAGCTCACCACCGGGCGCAGGGTTTGAGGGTGAAGCTTTCTTT.

This clonotype was counted a few times. V is TRBV5-1 and J is TRBJ2-1; D gene unclear. Germline V gene lookup returns CDR1 SGHRS and CDR2 YFSETQ. V dropped 0 bases and J dropped 9 bases, with 7 bases sitting between them. The CDR3 runs to 12 residues. The CDR3 bases are TGCGCCAGCAGCTTGGCGATGGGTGAGCAGTTCTTC. This translates into CASSLAMGEQFF.

V usage is TRBV5-1 and J usage is TRBJ1-2; the D gene is possibly TRBD1 (5 bases). Trimming shortened V by 6 bases and J by 3 bases, and 18 bases separated the two germline ends. The CDR3 runs 15 residues. Germline V lookup: CDR1 SGHRS, CDR2 YFSETQ. In nucleotides, the CDR3 is TGCGCCAGCACCGGGGGGGATCGAGTTGACTATGGCTACACCTTC. It translates to CASTGGDRVDYGYTF.

This clonotype appeared a few times. CDR3 sequence: CASSTAVRETQYF. For the CDR3, the DNA is TGTGCCAGCAGCACCGCGGTTCGAGAGACCCAGTACTTC. This chain links TRBV7-2 with TRBJ2-5; D remains ambiguous. The V gene lost 5 bases and the J gene lost 4 bases, with 11 bases spanning the gap. Germline V gene data show CDR1 as SGHTA and CDR2 as FQGNSA. This CDR3 is built from 13 residues.

This clonotype has more than one count but fewer than ten. V gene TRBV7-9 combines with J gene TRBJ2-3, with a weak D call TRBD1 (6 bases). Trimming left V 11 bases short and J 0 bases short, with 12 bases between. This CDR3 is built from 13 residues. Germline V gene lookup returns CDR1 SEHNR and CDR2 FQNEAQ (reference sequence). The CDR3 DNA follows: TGTGCCGGAGGACAGTCTAGCACAGATACGCAGTATTTT. Its protein product is CAGGQSSTDTQYF. Drawing the rest from reference TRBV7-9 and TRBJ2-3, the complete variable domain is DTGVSQNPRHKITKRGQNVTFRCDPISEHNRLYWYRQTLGQGPEFLTYFQNEAQLEKSRLLSDRFSAERPKGSFSTLEIQRTEQGDSAMYLCAGGQSSTDTQYFGPGTRLTVL.